This T cell receptor (beta chain) was documented in a study of shared clonotypes between healthy human individuals. Across the study: Three plates each covered CD4 naive and memory; CD8 naive two, CD8 memory one.

Some clones are missing from TCRdb's copy, which holds only in-frame ones; the method was immunoSEQ multiplex PCR. Counted here are about 2.1 million clones, about 94% occurring once; the ten biggest clones make up approximately 1.6%. The CDR3 is made up of 16 amino acids. With 5 bases removed from V and 5 bases from J, the gap between germline ends came to 19 bases. Per germline, CDR1 MGHDK and CDR2 SYGVNS. Study-level points and caveats: What rarefaction showed was incomplete sorted-subset sequencing despite large depth. The donor pool, a small one, limited the genetic and exposure-history diversity represented.

This clone came up once. Its specificity is unknown. The naive CD8 subset, CD45RO-negative cells positively selected for CCR7, excluded terminally differentiated effector memory CD45RA+ cells. All of the donors resided in Nashville, Tennessee, and each was a Caucasian adult. The chain uses TRBV25-1 and TRBJ2-1, with TRBD2 as a possible D gene (6 bases). The clonotype originates from a man between 18 and 35 years old in good health. Some clones in this sample may be carry-over from other donors' samples. The sample was naive CD8+ T cells from PBMCs. DNA of the CDR3: TGTGCCAGCAGTCCAAGTAGGAGGGAACCTAACAATGAGCAGTTCTTC. Protein: CASSPSRREPNNEQFF.